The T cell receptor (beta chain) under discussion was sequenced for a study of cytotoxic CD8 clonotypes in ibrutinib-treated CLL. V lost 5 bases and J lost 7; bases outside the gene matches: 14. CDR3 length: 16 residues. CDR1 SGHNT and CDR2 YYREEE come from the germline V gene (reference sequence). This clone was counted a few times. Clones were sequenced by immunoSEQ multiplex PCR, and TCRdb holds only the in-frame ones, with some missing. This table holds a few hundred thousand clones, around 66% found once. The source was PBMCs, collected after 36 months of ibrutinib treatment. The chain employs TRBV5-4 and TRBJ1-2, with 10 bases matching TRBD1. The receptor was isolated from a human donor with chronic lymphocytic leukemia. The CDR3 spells CASRNRQGAPQFGYTF. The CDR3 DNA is TGTGCCAGCAGAAATCGACAGGGGGCGCCCCAGTTTGGCTACACCTTC.